This T cell receptor beta chain was found in a study of post-analysis software for immune sequencing data. Study conclusions and caveats: There were five or six TRBV segments more frequent in patients than controls, and TRBV5-6, TRBV5-1 and TRBV20-1 were among them.

Unique-molecular-identifier-tagged TCR beta cDNA libraries were used. TCRdb redid the calling of the PCR reads with MiXCR, one entry per CDR3 protein. The sample yields about 680,000 distinct CDR3 sequences, 55% to 60% seen once. Of note for this clonotype: What it binds is unknown.

Trimming took off 4 bases at V and 5 bases at J, with 19 bases between the two ends. The CDR3 totals 16 residues. CDR1 and CDR2 from the germline V gene are SGHRS and YFSETQ. The sample consisted of blood. The TCR was taken from a girl aged 2-10 years with multiple sclerosis. The chain employs TRBV5-1 and TRBJ2-1; D remains ambiguous. The CDR3 nucleotides are TGCGCCAGCAGCCCTCTAACAGCCCGGCCACACAATGAGCAGTTCTTC. Protein product: CASSPLTARPHNEQFF.